The sequence of this T cell receptor beta chain was determined in a study of human T cells and chemical hapten exposure listed by TCRdb under 2021. Broadly, across the study: For sensitization, 2% DPC in acetone was applied to a roughly 2 cm by roughly 2 cm area of upper inner arm skin. Weekly therapeutic DPC doses were additionally applied to the scalp of patients throughout the approximately 24-week study period. Patch testing was done on the upper back using Finn chambers containing 0.01% DPC, and results were scored after 6 days according to International Contact Dermatitis Research Group standards. Most of the patients in the cohort were female, and the cohort covered alopecia areata with under or over 50% scalp involvement, alopecia totalis and alopecia universalis. Libraries were pooled for sequencing, and variation in per-sample TCR yields was attributed mainly to small differences in library volumes within the pool. In alopecia patients, the study followed how the peripheral blood TCR repertoire changed in vivo over primary and secondary sensitization to diphenylcyclopropenone (DPC), a hapten. Blood samples were taken from patients before sensitization (week 0) and then at 2, 6 and about 24 weeks after DPC sensitization. Twenty-nine alopecia patients provided blood for TCR sequencing at one to four time points (pre-sensitization, 2, 6 and 24 weeks).

Taken from cysteine to phenylalanine, the CDR3 has 14 residues. Only the CDR3 DNA is retained, 42 bases long and in frame from the first base. V loses 0 bases, J loses 8 bases, and the germline ends lie 11 bases apart. For CDR1 and CDR2, the germline V gene lists SGHVS and FNYEAQ. Libraries came from RACE. These reads were obtained on a NextSeq 500. Library preparation attached unique molecular identifiers to individual cDNA molecules for quantitative, reproducible TCR counting. From each blood RNA sample, both TCR alpha and TCR beta chains were sequenced. On the authors' methods: Samples had a median of roughly 87,000 TCRs, with a range from about 20,000 to 690,600. V, J and CDR3 annotation of the TCR reads was carried out using the Decombinator software suite. Every sample was subsampled to the same number of TCRs (28,000) for the PS versus PT1 abundance plots. TCRs were defined as expanded if absent before sensitization and observed at least eight times at the 2-week time point. Using fastp trimming at Q25 and MiXCR clonotype assembly, TCRdb reanalyzed the public sequencing data and kept in-frame beta chains. CDR3 protein sequences are deduplicated, and each keeps its most common genes and DNA. TCRdb's processing, not the study's, gives the V and J calls here. This sample lists roughly 38,000 distinct CDR3 sequences; under 15% were detected once. 5.5% to 6.5% of the sample is taken by the ten largest.

Overall study outcomes, separate from this receptor: Repeated subsampling changed both the strength of the expansion versus patch-test correlation and the threshold at which the correlation became significant. A positive correlation was found between the number of PT1 expanded TCRs and patch test score, with significance reached at thresholds 8, 16 and 32 but not 4. DPC sensitization did not change how many TCRs were above 1 in 1000 frequency, and no evidence was found of alterations in global repertoire structure. Alopecia, a presumed autoimmune disease, was present in all patients, so the immune response of the patients might differ from that of healthy individuals. Compared with pre-sensitization or healthy control sets, expanded TCRs formed significantly more large CDR3 similarity clusters, which is consistent with antigen-driven responses.

Per the publication, the time point label means: pre-sensitization, week 0. The sample's treatment or condition label is to be understood as: therapeutic diphenylcyclopropenone sensitization with weekly scalp DPC. At every patch-test visit, the blood draw took place before the patch test was put on. Eligible patients were aged 18 to 70, diagnosed with alopecia, deemed suitable for DPC therapy, and excluded if pregnant. Total RNA was extracted from unfractionated whole blood that had been collected in Tempus Blood RNA tubes. Points on this clonotype: This receptor's antigen is unknown. Base quality data are lacking; no much larger clone is found one base away.

The origin of this receptor is a woman under 40 with alopecia areata. Some clones in this sample may be carry-over from other donors' samples. The V and J segments used are TRBV7-6 and TRBJ2-1, with the identity of the D gene unclear. The source was whole blood, collected in connection with sensitization to the hapten diphenylcyclopropenone (DPC). The CDR3 region: CASSLAQKSHEQFF. The nucleotides are TGTGCCAGCAGCTTAGCGCAAAAAAGCCATGAGCAGTTCTTC. The entire variable domain, with the stretches around the CDR3 drawn from the reference TRBV7-6 and TRBJ2-1 proteins, is GAGVSQSPRYKVTKRGQDVALRCDPISGHVSLYWYRQALGQGPEFLTYFNYEAQQDKSGLPNDRFSAERPEGSISTLTIQRTEQRDSAMYRCASSLAQKSHEQFFGPGTRLTVL.